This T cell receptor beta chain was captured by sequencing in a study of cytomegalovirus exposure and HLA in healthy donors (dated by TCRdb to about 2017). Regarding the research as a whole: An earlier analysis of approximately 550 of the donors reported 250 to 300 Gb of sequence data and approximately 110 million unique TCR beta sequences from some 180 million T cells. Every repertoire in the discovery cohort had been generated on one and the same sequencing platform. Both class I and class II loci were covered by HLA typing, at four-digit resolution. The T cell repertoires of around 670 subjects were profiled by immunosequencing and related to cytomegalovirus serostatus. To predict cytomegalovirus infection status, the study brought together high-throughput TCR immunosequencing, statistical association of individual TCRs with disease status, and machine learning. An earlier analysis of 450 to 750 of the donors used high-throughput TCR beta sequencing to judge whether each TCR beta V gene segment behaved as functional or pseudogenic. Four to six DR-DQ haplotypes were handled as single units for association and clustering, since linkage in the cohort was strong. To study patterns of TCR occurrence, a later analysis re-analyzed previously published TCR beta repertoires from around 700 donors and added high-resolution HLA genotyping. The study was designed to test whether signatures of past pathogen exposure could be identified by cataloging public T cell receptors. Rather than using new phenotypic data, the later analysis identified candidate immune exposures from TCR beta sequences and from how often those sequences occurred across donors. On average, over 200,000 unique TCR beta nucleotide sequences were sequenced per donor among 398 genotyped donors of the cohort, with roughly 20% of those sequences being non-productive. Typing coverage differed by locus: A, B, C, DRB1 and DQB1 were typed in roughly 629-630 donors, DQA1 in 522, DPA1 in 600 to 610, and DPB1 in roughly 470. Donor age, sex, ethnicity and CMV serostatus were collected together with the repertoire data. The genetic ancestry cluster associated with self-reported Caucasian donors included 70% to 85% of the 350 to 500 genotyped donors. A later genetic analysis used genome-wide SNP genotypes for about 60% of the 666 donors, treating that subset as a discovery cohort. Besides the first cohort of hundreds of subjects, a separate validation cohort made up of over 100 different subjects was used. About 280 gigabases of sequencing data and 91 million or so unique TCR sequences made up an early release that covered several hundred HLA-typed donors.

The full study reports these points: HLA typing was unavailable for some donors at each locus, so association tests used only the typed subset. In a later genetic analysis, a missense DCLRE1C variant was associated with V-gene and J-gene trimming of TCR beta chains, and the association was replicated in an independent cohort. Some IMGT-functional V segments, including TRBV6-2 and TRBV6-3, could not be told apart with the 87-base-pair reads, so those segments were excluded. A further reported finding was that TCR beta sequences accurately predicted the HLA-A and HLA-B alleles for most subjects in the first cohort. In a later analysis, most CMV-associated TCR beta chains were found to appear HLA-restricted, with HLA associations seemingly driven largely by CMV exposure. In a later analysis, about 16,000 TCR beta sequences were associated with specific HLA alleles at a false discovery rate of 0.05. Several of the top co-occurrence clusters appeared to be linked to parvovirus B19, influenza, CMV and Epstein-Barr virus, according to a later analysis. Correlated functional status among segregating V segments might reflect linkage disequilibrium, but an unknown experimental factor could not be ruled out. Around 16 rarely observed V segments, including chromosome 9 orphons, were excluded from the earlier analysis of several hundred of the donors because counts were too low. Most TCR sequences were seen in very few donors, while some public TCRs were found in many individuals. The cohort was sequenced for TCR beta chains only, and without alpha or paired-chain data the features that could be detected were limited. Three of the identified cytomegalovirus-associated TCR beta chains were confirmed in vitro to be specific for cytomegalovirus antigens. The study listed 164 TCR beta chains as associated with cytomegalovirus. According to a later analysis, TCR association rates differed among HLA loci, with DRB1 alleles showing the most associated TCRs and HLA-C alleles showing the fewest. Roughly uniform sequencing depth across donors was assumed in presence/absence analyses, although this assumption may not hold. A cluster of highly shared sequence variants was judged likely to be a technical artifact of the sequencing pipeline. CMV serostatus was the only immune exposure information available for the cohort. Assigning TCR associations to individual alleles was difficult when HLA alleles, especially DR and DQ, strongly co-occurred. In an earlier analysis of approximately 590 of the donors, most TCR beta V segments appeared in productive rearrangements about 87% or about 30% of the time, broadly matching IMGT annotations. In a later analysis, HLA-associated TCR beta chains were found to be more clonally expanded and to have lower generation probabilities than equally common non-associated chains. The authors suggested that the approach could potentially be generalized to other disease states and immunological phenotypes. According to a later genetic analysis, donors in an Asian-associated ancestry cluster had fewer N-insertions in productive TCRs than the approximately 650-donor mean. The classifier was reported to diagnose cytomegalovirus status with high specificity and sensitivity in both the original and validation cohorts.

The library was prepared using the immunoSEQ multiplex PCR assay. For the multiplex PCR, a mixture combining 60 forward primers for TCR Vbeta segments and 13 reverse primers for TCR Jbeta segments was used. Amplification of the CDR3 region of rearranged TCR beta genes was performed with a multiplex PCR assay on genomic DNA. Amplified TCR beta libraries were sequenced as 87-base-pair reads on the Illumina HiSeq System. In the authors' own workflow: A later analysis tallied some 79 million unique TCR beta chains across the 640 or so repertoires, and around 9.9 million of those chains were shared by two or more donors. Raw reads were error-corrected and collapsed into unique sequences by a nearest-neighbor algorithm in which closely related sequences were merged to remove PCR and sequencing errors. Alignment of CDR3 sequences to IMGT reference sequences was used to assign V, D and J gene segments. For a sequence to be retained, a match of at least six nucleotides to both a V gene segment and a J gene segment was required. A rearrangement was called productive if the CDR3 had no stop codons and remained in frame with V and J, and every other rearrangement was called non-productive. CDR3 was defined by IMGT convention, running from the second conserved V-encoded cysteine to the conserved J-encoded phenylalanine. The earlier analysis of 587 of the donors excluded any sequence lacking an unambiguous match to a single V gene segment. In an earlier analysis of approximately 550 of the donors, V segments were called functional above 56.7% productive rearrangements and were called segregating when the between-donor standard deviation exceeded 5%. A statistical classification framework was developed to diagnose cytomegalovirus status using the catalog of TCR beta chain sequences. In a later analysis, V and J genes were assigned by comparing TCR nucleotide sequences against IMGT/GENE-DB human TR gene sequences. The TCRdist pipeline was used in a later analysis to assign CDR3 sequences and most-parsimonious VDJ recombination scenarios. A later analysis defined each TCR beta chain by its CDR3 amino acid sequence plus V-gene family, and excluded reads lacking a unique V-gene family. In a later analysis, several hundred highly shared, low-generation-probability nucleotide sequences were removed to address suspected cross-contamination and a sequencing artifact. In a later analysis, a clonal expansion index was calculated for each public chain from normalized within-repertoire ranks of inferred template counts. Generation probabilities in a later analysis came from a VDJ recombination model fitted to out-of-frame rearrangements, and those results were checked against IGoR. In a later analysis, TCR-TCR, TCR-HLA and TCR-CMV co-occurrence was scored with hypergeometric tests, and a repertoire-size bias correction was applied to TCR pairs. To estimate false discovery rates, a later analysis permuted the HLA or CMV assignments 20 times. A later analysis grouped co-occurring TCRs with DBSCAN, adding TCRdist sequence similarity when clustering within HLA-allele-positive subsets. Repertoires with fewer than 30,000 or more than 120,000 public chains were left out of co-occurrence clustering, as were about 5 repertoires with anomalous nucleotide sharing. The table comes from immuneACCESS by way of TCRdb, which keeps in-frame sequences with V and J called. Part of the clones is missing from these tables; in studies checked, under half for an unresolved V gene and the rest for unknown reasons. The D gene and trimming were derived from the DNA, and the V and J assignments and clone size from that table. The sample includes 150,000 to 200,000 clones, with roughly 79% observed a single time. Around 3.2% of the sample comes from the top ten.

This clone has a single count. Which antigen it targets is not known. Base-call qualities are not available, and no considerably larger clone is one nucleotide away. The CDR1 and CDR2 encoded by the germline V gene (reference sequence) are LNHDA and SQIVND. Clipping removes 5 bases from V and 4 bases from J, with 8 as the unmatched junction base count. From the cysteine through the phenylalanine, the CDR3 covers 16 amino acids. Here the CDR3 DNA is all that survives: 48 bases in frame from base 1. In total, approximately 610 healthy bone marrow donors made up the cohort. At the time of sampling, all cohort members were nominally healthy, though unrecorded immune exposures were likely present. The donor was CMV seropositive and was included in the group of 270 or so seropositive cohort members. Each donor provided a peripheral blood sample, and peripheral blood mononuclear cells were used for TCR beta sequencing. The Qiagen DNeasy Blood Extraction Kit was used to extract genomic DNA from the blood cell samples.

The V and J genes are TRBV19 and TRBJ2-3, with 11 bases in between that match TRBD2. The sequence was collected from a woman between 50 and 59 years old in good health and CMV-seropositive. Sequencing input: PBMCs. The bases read TGTGCCAGTAGTTCCCGACTAGCGGGATTTTCAGATACGCAGTATTTT. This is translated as CASSSRLAGFSDTQYF.